A selection of T cell receptor beta chains follows, all from one sample in a study of blood T cell repertoires in COVID-19. Sequencing used immunoSEQ multiplex PCR; TCRdb keeps in-frame clones, though not all of them. This table has some 150,000 clones, around four fifths appearing once. The sequencing input was peripheral blood. Receptors were obtained from a middle-aged woman with active or convalescent COVID-19. Both conserved end residues are part of each CDR3. Each record gives: J gene, V gene, D gene, clone size, CDR3 protein, CDR3 DNA. The D gene is left open where the match is weak. Size is omitted from some rows. Given values are once, few, many or a class for expanded clones.

TRBJ2-5 | TRBV15 | - | - | CATSRDSPIRELQETQYF | TGTGCCACCAGCAGAGATTCCCCTATTCGGGAGCTTCAAGAGACCCAGTACTTC
TRBJ2-1 | TRBV5-4 | TRBD1 | - | CASSMGPGTGDYNEQFF | TGTGCCAGCAGCATGGGTCCCGGGACAGGGGATTACAATGAGCAGTTCTTC
TRBJ1-2 | TRBV28 | - | once | CASSFRGPLRYGYTF | TGTGCCAGCAGTTTCAGGGGCCCCCTCCGCTATGGCTACACCTTC
TRBJ2-2 | TRBV4-1 | - | - | CASSPEQITGELFF | TGCGCCAGCAGCCCCGAACAGATCACCGGGGAGCTGTTTTTT
TRBJ1-2 | TRBV27 | - | few | CASSPITGEGGGYTF | TGTGCCAGCAGTCCCATCACCGGGGAGGGAGGTGGCTACACCTTC
TRBJ1-5 | TRBV28 | - | - | CASSLRENQPQHF | TGTGCCAGCAGTTTAAGGGAGAATCAGCCCCAGCATTTT
TRBJ2-2 | TRBV12-3/TRBV12-4 | - | - | CASRWQGQGELFF | TGTGCCAGCCGGTGGCAGGGGCAGGGGGAGCTGTTTTTT
TRBJ1-4 | TRBV7-9 | TRBD1 | few | CASSSTDRGTNEKLFF | TGTGCCAGCAGCTCAACTGACAGGGGAACTAATGAAAAACTGTTTTTT
TRBJ1-4 | TRBV5-1 | TRBD1 | - | CASSLDLGTGAKLFF | TGCGCCAGCAGCTTGGACCTCGGGACAGGGGCAAAACTGTTTTTT
TRBJ2-5 | TRBV7-2 | - | once | CASSLVITFQETQYF | TGTGCCAGCAGCTTAGTAATCACTTTCCAAGAGACCCAGTACTTC
TRBJ2-5 | TRBV7-2 | - | - | CASSLGGGGQETQYF | TGTGCCAGCAGCCTGGGGGGAGGGGGCCAAGAGACCCAGTACTTC
TRBJ1-2 | TRBV10-2 | TRBD1 | - | CASDRQGQRDGYTF | TGCGCCAGCGACCGACAGGGGCAGAGAGATGGCTACACCTTC
TRBJ1-1 | TRBV2 | - | once | CASSYPQGDTEAFF | TGTGCCAGCAGTTATCCACAGGGTGACACTGAAGCTTTCTTT
TRBJ1-2 | TRBV6-4 | - | - | CASSPGGANYGYTF | TGTGCCAGCAGTCCTGGCGGGGCGAACTATGGCTACACCTTC
TRBJ2-1 | TRBV29-1 | - | once | CSVPRSSSYNEQFF | TGCAGCGTTCCACGCTCCAGCTCCTACAATGAGCAGTTCTTC
TRBJ1-4 | TRBV11-2 | TRBD1 | - | CASSWDRDEKLFF | TGTGCCAGCAGCTGGGACAGGGATGAAAAACTGTTTTTT
TRBJ2-2 | TRBV10-1 | - | - | CASSEGSGELFF | TGCGCCAGCAGTGAGGGGAGCGGGGAGCTGTTTTTT
TRBJ1-4 | TRBV4-3 | TRBD1 | - | CASSHHYQAGGTVATNEKLFF | TGCGCCAGCAGCCACCACTACCAGGCAGGGGGCACGGTTGCAACTAATGAAAAACTGTTTTTT
TRBJ1-1 | TRBV3-1/TRBV3-2 | - | - | CASRVTDQNTEAFF | TGTGCCAGCAGGGTGACAGACCAGAACACTGAAGCTTTCTTT
TRBJ2-7 | TRBV27 | TRBD1 | - | CASTRGQGAYEQYF | TGTGCCAGCACCCGTGGGCAGGGGGCCTACGAGCAGTACTTC
TRBJ2-1 | TRBV27 | TRBD2 | once | CASTNLAGEQFF | TGTGCCAGCACCAATTTAGCGGGAGAGCAGTTCTTC
TRBJ1-1 | TRBV19 | - | once | CASSIQFRGPEAFF | TGTGCCAGTAGTATTCAGTTTAGGGGCCCTGAAGCTTTCTTT
TRBJ2-3 | TRBV3-1/TRBV3-2 | TRBD2 | - | CASSAGLAGGSDTQYF | TGTGCCAGCAGCGCGGGACTAGCGGGAGGATCAGATACGCAGTATTTT
TRBJ2-7 | TRBV6-4 | - | - | CASSPVQYF | TGTGCCAGCAGTCCGGTGCAGTACTTC
TRBJ1-3 | TRBV9 | - | - | CASSVATGRTALGNTIYF | TGTGCCAGCAGCGTAGCTACAGGAAGGACAGCGCTTGGAAACACCATATATTTT
TRBJ1-6 | TRBV4-1 | - | - | CASSQDGTNLRPLHF | TGCGCCAGCAGCCAGGATGGGACTAACTTACGACCCCTCCACTTT
TRBJ1-4 | TRBV28 | - | - | CASSPGDHGREKLFF | TGTGCCAGCAGTCCAGGGGACCACGGTAGGGAAAAACTGTTTTTT
TRBJ1-4 | TRBV28 | - | once | CASSLPGGRDEKLFF | TGTGCCAGCAGTCTCCCCGGGGGGAGGGATGAAAAACTGTTTTTT
TRBJ1-1 | TRBV7-9 | - | - | CASSDTNLNTEAFF | TGTGCCAGCAGCGATACTAATTTGAACACTGAAGCTTTCTTT
TRBJ2-5 | TRBV7-2 | TRBD2 | - | CASSLQREARLGTQYF | TGTGCCAGCAGCTTACAGCGGGAGGCGCGACTTGGGACCCAGTACTTC
TRBJ1-1 | TRBV29-1 | - | - | CSVRRGSTEAFF | TGCAGCGTTCGCAGGGGTAGCACTGAAGCTTTCTTT
TRBJ2-3 | TRBV7-7 | TRBD2 | - | CASSLDRLAGLDTQYF | TGTGCTAGCAGCTTAGATCGTCTAGCGGGGCTAGATACGCAGTATTTT
TRBJ1-4 | TRBV5-8 | - | - | CASSTDWGGVGEKLFF | TGTGCCAGCAGCACCGACTGGGGCGGGGTCGGTGAAAAACTGTTTTTT
TRBJ2-5 | TRBV29-1 | - | - | CSVRQNQETQYF | TGCAGCGTTCGCCAGAATCAAGAGACCCAGTACTTC
TRBJ1-6 | TRBV27 | - | once | CASSAQVNNNSPLHF | TGTGCCAGCAGTGCCCAGGTTAATAATAATTCACCCCTCCACTTT